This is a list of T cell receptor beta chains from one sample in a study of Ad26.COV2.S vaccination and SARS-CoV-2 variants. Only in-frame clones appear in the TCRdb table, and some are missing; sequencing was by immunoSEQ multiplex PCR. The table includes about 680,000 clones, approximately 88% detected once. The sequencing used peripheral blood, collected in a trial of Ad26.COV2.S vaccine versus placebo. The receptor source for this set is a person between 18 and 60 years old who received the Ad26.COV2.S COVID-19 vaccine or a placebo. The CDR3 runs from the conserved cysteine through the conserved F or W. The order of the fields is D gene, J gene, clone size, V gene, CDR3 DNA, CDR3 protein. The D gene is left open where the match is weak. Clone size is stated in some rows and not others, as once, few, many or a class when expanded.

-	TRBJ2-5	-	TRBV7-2	TGTGCCAGCAGCCAAGGCGGGGCACGGTCGGAGACCCAGTACTTC	CASSQGGARSETQYF
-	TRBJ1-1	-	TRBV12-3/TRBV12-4	TGTGCCAGCAGTTTCGGGGCAACTGAAGCTTTCTTT	CASSFGATEAFF
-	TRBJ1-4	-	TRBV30	TGTGCCTGGACCGGGCTAACTAATGAAAAACTGTTTTTT	CAWTGLTNEKLFF
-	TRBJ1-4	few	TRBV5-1	TGCGCCAGCAGCTTGCCTGACCGGGACAAGACTTACGATGAAAAACTGTTTTTT	CASSLPDRDKTYDEKLFF
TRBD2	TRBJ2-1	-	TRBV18	TGTGCCAGCTCACCAACCCTAGCGGGGGGGCGGAATGAGCAGTTCTTC	CASSPTLAGGRNEQFF
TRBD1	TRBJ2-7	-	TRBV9	TGTGCCAGCAGCGTAGGTTGGACAGGGCAGCTCTACGAGCAGTACTTC	CASSVGWTGQLYEQYF
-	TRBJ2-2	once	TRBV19	TGTGCCAGTAGTAGAGACAAAGCGAACACCGGGGAGCTGTTTTTT	CASSRDKANTGELFF
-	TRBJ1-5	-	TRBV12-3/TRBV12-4	TGTGCCAGCAGTTTTGATCGCAATCAGCCCCAGCATTTT	CASSFDRNQPQHF
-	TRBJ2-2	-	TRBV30	TGTGCCTGGAGTGTTGGGGCCGCCGGGGAGCTGTTTTTT	CAWSVGAAGELFF
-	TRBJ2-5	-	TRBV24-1	TGTGCCACCAGTGATTCCGCCATACGGACCCAGTACTTC	CATSDSAIRTQYF
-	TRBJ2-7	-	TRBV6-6	TGTGCCAGCAGGGATGCCGGGACGGTGTCCTACGAGCAGTACTTC	CASRDAGTVSYEQYF
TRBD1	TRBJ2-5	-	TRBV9	TGTGCCAGCAGCGGCACACAGGGGTTCCAAGAGACCCAGTACTTC	CASSGTQGFQETQYF
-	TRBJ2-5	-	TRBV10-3	TGTGCCATCAGCCGGGACTTCCAAGAGACCCAGTACTTC	CAISRDFQETQYF
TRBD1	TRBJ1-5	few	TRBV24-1	TGTGCCACCAGTGACCGGACAGGGGGGAATCAGCCCCAGCATTTT	CATSDRTGGNQPQHF
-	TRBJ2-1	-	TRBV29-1	TGCAGCGTTGCACGGAGGGAAAGCTACAATGAGCAGTTCTTC	CSVARRESYNEQFF
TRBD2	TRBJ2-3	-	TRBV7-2	TGTGCCAGCAGCTTAATGGGACTAAGCACAGATACGCAGTATTTT	CASSLMGLSTDTQYF
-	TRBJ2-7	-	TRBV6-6	TGTGCCAGCAGACTCTCCTACGAGCAGTACTTC	CASRLSYEQYF
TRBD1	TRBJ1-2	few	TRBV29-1	TGCAGCGTCCTGTGGACAGGGAACTATGGCTACACCTTC	CSVLWTGNYGYTF
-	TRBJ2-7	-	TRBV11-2	TGTGCCAGCAGCCCCCTAACCGCCTACGAGCAGTACTTC	CASSPLTAYEQYF
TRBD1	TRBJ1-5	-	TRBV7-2	TGTGCCAGCAGCTTAGCGGGGACAGGGGAGCAAGGGCCCCAGCATTTT	CASSLAGTGEQGPQHF
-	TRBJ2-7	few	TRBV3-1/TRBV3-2	TGTGCCAGCAGCCCCTTGACCTCCTACGAGCAGTACTTC	CASSPLTSYEQYF
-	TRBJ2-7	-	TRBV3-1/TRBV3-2	TGTGCCAGCAGCCAAGGGAGTTACGAGCAGTACTTC	CASSQGSYEQYF
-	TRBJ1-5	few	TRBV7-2	TGTGCCAGCAGCTTAGTCGGAGGGGGCAATCAGCCCCAGCATTTT	CASSLVGGGNQPQHF
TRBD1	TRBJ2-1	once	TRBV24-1	TGTGCCACCAGTGACCCGGGACAGGGTAGCGAGCAGTTCTTC	CATSDPGQGSEQFF
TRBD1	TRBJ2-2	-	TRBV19	TGTGCCAGTAGAGGTTTAGGCGGGACAGGGGCCGGGGAGCTGTTTTTT	CASRGLGGTGAGELFF